The clone carrying this TCR beta chain came up many times. Its antigen is as yet unknown. TCRdb redid the calling of the reads with MiXCR, one entry per CDR3 protein. Of some 300,000 distinct CDR3 sequences listed, 15% to 20% were seen once; the top ten hold around 13%. Germline CDR1 and CDR2: SGHVS and FNYEAQ. Trimming pared 0 bases from V and 0 bases from J, leaving 11 bases between. The CDR3 has 16 residues. The record originates from a study of T cell repertoires in cytomegalovirus infection. Overall study results and limits: Public TCR beta family frequency separated CMV-and-HLA carriers, including in an independent cohort.

Material for sequencing was PBMCs. The source is a human donor in good health (CMV status not recorded). Some clones in this sample may be carry-over from other donors' samples. The rearrangement joins TRBV7-6 to TRBJ1-2; D remains ambiguous. CDR3 region: CASSLAPATPNYGYTF. DNA for the CDR3: TGTGCCAGCAGCTTAGCTCCAGCCACACCTAACTATGGCTACACCTTC.